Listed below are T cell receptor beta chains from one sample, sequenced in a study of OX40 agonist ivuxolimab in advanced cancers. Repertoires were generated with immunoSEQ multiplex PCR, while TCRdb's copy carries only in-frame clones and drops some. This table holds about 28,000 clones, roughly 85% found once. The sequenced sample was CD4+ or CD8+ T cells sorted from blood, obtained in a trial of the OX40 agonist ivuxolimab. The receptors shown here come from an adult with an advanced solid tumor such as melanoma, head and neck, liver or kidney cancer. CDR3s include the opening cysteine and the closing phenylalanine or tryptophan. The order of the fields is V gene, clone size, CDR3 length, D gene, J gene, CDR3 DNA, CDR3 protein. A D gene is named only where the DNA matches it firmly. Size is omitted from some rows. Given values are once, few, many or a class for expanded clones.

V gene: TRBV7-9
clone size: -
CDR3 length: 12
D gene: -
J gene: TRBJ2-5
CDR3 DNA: TGTGCCAGCAGCTTAGCTAAAGAGACCCAGTACTTC
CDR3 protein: CASSLAKETQYF

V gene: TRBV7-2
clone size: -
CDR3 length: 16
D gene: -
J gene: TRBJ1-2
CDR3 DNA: TGTGCCAGCAGCTTGAGGGGGGATGTGGGTCTGGATGGCTACACCTTC
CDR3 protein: CASSLRGDVGLDGYTF

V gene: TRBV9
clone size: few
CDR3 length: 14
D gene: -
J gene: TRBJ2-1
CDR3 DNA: TGTGCCAGCAGCCTCGGAGAGTTTGGGGTTGAGCAGTTCTTC
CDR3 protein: CASSLGEFGVEQFF

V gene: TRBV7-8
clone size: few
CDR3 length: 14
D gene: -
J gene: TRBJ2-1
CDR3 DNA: TGTGCCAGCGTCCTTTTAAGCTCCTACAATGAGCAGTTCTTC
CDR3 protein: CASVLLSSYNEQFF

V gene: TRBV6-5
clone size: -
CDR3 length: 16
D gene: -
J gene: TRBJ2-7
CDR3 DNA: TGTGCCAGCAGTTCCGATCGACAGGAGAGCTCCTACGAGCAGTACTTC
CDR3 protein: CASSSDRQESSYEQYF

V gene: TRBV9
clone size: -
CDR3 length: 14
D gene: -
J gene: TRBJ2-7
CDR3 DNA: TGTGCCAGCAGCGTAGGAGGGGGAATTTACGAGCAGTACTTC
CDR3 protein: CASSVGGGIYEQYF

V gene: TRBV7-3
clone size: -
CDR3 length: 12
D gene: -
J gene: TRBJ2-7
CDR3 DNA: TGTGCCAGCAGCTTAATGGACCGCGAGCAGTACTTC
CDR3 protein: CASSLMDREQYF

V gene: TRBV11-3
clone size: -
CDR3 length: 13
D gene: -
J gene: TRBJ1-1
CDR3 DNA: TGTGCCAGCAGCTCCGGACCCGCCGCTGAAGCTTTCTTT
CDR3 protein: CASSSGPAAEAFF

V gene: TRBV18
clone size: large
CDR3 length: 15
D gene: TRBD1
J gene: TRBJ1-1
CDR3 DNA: TGTGCCAGCTCACGCTACAGGGGGCTGATCACTGAAGCTTTCTTT
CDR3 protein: CASSRYRGLITEAFF

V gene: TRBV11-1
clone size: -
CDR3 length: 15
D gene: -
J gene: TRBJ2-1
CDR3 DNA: TGTGCCAGCAGCTTAACATCCAGCACTTACAATGAGCAGTTCTTC
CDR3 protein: CASSLTSSTYNEQFF

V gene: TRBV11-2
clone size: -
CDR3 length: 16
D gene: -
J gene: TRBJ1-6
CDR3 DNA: TGTGCCAGCAGCTCCCCGACCTCCCAAACGGGGTCACCCCTCCACTTT
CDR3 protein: CASSSPTSQTGSPLHF

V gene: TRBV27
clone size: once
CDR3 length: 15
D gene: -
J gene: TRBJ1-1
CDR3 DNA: TGTGCCAGCAGTTTATCCGGGGGAATGAACACTGAAGCTTTCTTT
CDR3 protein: CASSLSGGMNTEAFF

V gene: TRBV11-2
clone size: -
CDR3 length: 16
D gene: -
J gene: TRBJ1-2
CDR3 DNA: TGTGCCAGCAGCCGGACAACCAACCCCGCTTACTATGGCTACACCTTC
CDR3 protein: CASSRTTNPAYYGYTF

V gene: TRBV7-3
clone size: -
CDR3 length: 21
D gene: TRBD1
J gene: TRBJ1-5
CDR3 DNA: TGTGCCAGCAGCTTAAGACGGCGCCGGGACAGGGTAAGACTTAGCAATCAGCCCCAGCATTTT
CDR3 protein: CASSLRRRRDRVRLSNQPQHF

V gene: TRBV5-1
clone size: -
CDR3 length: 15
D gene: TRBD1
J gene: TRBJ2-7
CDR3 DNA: TGCGCCAGCGGAACTTCCGGGACAGGAAAATACGAGCAGTACTTC
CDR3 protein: CASGTSGTGKYEQYF

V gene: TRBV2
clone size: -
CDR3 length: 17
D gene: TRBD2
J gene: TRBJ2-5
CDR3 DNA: TGTGCCAGCAGTGAAGGACAACTAGCGGGGATTCAAGAGACCCAGTACTTC
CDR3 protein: CASSEGQLAGIQETQYF

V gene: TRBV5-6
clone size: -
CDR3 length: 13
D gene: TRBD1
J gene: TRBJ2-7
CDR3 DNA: TGTGCCAGCAGCCACTGGACAGGGCGCGAGCAGTACTTC
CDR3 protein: CASSHWTGREQYF

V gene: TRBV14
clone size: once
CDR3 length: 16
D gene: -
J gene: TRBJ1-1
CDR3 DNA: TGTGCCAGCAGCCAAGAGTCAGGGTTGTTGAACACTGAAGCTTTCTTT
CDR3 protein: CASSQESGLLNTEAFF

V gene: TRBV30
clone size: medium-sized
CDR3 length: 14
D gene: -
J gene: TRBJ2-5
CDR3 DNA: TGTGCCTGGGCTGAGGAGGGACTGGGGGGGACCCAGTACTTC
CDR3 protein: CAWAEEGLGGTQYF

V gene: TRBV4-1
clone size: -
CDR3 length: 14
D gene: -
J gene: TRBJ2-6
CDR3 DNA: TGCGCCAGCAGCGCCAGTAGTGGGGCCAACGTCCTGACTTTC
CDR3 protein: CASSASSGANVLTF

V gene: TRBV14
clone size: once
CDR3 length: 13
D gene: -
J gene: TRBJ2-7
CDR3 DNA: TGTGCCAGCAGCCAAACAGGGTTGTGGGAGCAGTACTTC
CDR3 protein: CASSQTGLWEQYF

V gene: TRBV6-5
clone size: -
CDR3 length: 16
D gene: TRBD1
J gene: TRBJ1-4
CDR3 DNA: TGTGCCAGCAGTTTGGAGGAGGGACAGCATAATGAAAAACTGTTTTTT
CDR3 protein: CASSLEEGQHNEKLFF

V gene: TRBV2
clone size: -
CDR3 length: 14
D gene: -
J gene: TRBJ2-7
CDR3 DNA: TGTGCCAGCAGCCGGTCGGTTGGTGGCTACGAGCAGTACTTC
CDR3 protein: CASSRSVGGYEQYF

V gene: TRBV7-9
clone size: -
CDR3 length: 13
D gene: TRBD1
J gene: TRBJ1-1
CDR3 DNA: TGTGCCAGCAGCTCGGACAGGACCTTTGAAGCTTTCTTT
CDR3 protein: CASSSDRTFEAFF

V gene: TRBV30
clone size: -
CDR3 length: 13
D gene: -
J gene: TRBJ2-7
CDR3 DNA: TGTGCCTGGAGTGTCCAGGGGTGGGACGAGCAGTACTTC
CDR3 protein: CAWSVQGWDEQYF

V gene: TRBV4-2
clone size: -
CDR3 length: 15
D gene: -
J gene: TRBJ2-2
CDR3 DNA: TGTGCCAGCAGCGGCGGGACTCTCAACACCGGGGAGCTGTTTTTT
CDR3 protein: CASSGGTLNTGELFF

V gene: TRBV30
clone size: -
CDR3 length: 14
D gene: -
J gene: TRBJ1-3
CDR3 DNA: TGTGCCTGGAGTGTAGGGGACTCTGGAAACACCATATATTTT
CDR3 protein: CAWSVGDSGNTIYF

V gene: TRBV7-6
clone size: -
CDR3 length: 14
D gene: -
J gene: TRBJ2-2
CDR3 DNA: TGTGCCAGCAGCTTGACAGGTCCCACCGGGGAGCTGTTTTTT
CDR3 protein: CASSLTGPTGELFF

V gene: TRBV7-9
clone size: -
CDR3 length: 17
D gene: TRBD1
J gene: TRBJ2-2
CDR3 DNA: TGTGCCAGCAGCTTAACTCTCAGGGGGTTCGACACCGGGGAGCTGTTTTTT
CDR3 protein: CASSLTLRGFDTGELFF

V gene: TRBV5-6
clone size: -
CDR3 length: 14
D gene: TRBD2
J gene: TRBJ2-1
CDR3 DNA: TGTGCCAGCAGCTCTAGCGGGTTATACAATGAGCAGTTCTTC
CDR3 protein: CASSSSGLYNEQFF

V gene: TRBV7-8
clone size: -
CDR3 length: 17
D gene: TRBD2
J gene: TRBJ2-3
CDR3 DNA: TGTGCCAGCAGCCAAACTAGCGTACCCCTCTACACAGATACGCAGTATTTT
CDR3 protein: CASSQTSVPLYTDTQYF

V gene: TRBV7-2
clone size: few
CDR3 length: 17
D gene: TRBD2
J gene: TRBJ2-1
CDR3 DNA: TGTGCCAGCAGCTCTCAGCCGACTAGCGGGGCCTACAATGAGCAGTTCTTC
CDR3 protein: CASSSQPTSGAYNEQFF

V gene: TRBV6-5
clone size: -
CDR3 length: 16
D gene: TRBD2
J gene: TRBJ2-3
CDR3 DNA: TGTGCCAGCAGTTACGCGGGGGGGCCAACGAGCGATACGCAGTATTTT
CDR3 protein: CASSYAGGPTSDTQYF

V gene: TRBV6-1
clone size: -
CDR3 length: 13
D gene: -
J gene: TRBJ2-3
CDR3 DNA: TGTGCCAGCAGTTATGGGGTGACAGATACGCAGTATTTT
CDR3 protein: CASSYGVTDTQYF

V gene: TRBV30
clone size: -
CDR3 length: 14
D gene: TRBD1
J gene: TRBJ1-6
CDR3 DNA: TGTGCCTGGAGTGTCACAGGGGGCGACTCACCCCTCCACTTT
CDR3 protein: CAWSVTGGDSPLHF

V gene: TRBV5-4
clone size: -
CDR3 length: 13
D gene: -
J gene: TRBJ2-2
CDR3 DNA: TGTGCCAGCAGCTTGGAGTGGACCGGGGAGCTGTTTTTT
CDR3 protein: CASSLEWTGELFF

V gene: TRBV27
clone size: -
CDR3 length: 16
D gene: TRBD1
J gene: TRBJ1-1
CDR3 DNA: TGTGCCAGCCAATCGGCCCGGACAGGGAAGAACACTGAAGCTTTCTTT
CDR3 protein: CASQSARTGKNTEAFF

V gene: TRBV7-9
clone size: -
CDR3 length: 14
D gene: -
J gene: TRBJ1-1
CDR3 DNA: TGTGCCAGCAGCTCTGGACAGATGAACACTGAAGCTTTCTTT
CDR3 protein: CASSSGQMNTEAFF

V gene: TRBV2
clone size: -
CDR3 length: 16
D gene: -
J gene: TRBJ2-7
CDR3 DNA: TGTGCCACTCTAACCCCCCAGGGGCAGTCAGCCTACGAGCAGTACTTC
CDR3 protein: CATLTPQGQSAYEQYF

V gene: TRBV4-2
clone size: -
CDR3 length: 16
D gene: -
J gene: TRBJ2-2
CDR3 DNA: TGTGCCAGCAGCCCTCAGGGGCGGGCGAACACCGGGGAGCTGTTTTTT
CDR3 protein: CASSPQGRANTGELFF

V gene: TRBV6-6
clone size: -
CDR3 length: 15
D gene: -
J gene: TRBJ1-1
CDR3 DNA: TGTGCCAGCAGTTACGCCCGGCCAGGAATAACTGAAGCTTTCTTT
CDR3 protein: CASSYARPGITEAFF

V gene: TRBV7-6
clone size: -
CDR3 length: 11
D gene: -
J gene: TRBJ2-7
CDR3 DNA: TGTGCCAGCAGCTTAGGGAACGAGCAGTACTTC
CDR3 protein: CASSLGNEQYF

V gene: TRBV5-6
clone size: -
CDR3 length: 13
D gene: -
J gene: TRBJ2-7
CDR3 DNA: TGTGCCAGCAGCTGGTGGGTTTCCTACGAGCAGTACTTC
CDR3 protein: CASSWWVSYEQYF

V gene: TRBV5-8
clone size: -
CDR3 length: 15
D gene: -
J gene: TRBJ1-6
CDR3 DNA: TGTGCCAGCAGCCCCGGGTCCCGGGGGTATTCACCCCTCCACTTT
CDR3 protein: CASSPGSRGYSPLHF

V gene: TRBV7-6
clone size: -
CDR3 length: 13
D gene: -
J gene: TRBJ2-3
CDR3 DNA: TGTGCCAGCAGCTTAGCCCCGACAGATACGCAGTATTTT
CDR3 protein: CASSLAPTDTQYF

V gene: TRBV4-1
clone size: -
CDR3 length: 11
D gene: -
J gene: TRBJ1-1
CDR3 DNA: TGCGCCAGCAGCCAAGGTCTTGAAGCTTTCTTT
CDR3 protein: CASSQGLEAFF

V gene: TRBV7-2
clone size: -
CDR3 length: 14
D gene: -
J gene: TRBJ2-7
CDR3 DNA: TGTGCCAGCAGCCCGGCCAGGGACCCCTACGAGCAGTACTTC
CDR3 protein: CASSPARDPYEQYF

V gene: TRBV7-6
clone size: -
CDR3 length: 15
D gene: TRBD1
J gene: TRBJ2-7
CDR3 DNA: TGTGCCAGCAGCTTAAGGACAGGGTCATTCGACGAGCAGTACTTC
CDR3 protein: CASSLRTGSFDEQYF

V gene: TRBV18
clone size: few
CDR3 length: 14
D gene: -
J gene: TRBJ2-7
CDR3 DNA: TGTGCCAGCTCACCCTCCAGTCGGGCTGGGGAGCAGTACTTC
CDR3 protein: CASSPSSRAGEQYF

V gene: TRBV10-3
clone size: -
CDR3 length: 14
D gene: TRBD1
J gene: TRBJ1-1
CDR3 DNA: TGTGCCATCAGAGGGGACAGATCCTACACTGAAGCTTTCTTT
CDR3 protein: CAIRGDRSYTEAFF

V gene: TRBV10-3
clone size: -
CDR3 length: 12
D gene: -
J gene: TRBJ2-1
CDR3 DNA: TGTGCCGCTTGGGGTCCCTACAATGAGCAGTTCTTC
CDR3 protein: CAAWGPYNEQFF

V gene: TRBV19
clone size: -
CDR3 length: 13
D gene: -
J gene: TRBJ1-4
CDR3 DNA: TGTGCCAGTAGTATAGTACAAAATGAAAAACTGTTTTTT
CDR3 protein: CASSIVQNEKLFF

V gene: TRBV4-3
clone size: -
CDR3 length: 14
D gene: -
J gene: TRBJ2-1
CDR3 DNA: TGCGCCAGCAGCCAAGATGGGGCTGGCAATGAGCAGTTCTTC
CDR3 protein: CASSQDGAGNEQFF

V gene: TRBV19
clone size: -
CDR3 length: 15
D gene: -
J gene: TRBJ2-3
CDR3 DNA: TGTGCCAGCGATCAGGCAGGCGGAAGCACAGATACGCAGTATTTT
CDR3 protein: CASDQAGGSTDTQYF

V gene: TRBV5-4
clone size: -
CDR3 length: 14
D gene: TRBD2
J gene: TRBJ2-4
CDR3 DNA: TGTGCCAGCAGCTTTGGGGGGGTCGAAAACATTCAGTACTTC
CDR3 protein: CASSFGGVENIQYF